Reported below is one TCR beta chain. Its matching antigen is unknown. Cells were stimulated with CMV-infected fibroblast lysates at roughly 10 ug/mL. Memory cells lacking CD40L and CD69 with high CD45RO were sorted. Donors had undetectable plasma HIV-1 RNA, under 50 copies/mL, for 4+ years. These data come from a study of persistence of HIV-infected CD4 T cells. The libraries were made with immunoSEQ version 4 in survey mode. The method was immunoSEQ multiplex PCR; TCRdb's version includes in-frame clones alone and lacks a portion of them. This sample yields approximately 30,000 clones, of which about 81% are seen a single time; under 7.5% belongs to the top ten. With 4 bases removed from V and 7 bases from J, the gap between germline ends came to 20 bases. Looked up from germline, CDR1 is MNHNS and CDR2 is SASEGT. There are 16 residues in the CDR3.

V is TRBV6-1 and J is TRBJ1-5; D might be TRBD1 (5 bases). The sequencing here drew on CD4+ T cells sorted from PBMCs after approximately 19-hour stimulation, taken from a patient who received antiretroviral therapy. This sequence originates from an adult woman with HIV who was CMV-seropositive. The CDR3 is CASSGDQGRESQPQHF. The DNA for the CDR3 is TGTGCCAGCAGTGGCGATCAGGGACGGGAGAGCCAGCCCCAGCATTTT.